The following is a T cell receptor beta chain sequence with its context. Antigen specificity is unknown. The data originate from a study of T cell responses to AZD1222 COVID-19 vaccine. The study, taken as a whole, reports: Donors in the cohort were predominantly white British and more often female, and clonal diversity was possibly underestimated.

Germline CDR1 is ENHRY and CDR2 is SYGVKD. V was trimmed by 11 bases and J by 4 bases, leaving 11 bases between them. The CDR3 is 12 residues long. Libraries were prepared by immunoSEQ multiplex PCR; TCRdb keeps only in-frame clonotypes and omits some of them. The sample has approximately 160,000 clones, 88% seen once; the top ten hold roughly 2%. V and J are TRBV10-3 and TRBJ2-2; D call uncertain. This TCR was recovered from an adult in good health. The sample was peripheral blood, taken on day 0 of AZD1222 vaccination. CDR3 sequence reads: CAARRITGELFF. The CDR3, as DNA: TGTGCCGCCAGGCGGATCACCGGGGAGCTGTTTTTT.